The clone carrying this T cell receptor (beta chain) was detected once. This sample is drawn from a study of blood T cell repertoires in COVID-19. Looking at the study overall: Specimens from acute and convalescent COVID-19 originated in the United States, Italy and Spain.

The data were produced by immunoSEQ multiplex PCR, yet TCRdb's version contains in-frame clones alone and is incomplete. The table has around 230,000 clones, around 87% seen once. This CDR3 has 16 residues. Germline V gives CDR1 SGHRS, CDR2 YFSETQ. After removal of 3 bases from V and 0 bases from J, the junction contained 6 bases not matched to a gene. The clonotype was recovered from a woman in her forties with acute COVID-19. The V and J genes are TRBV5-1 and TRBJ1-3; 7 nucleotides agree with TRBD1. Sample: PBMCs or T cells enriched from blood (not recorded which). The chain's CDR3 is CASSYASGGSGNTIYF. CDR3 nucleotides: TGCGCCAGCAGCTACGCATCAGGGGGCTCTGGAAACACCATATATTTT.